The 18 T cell receptor beta chains below all came from one sample that was sequenced in a study of T-cell reconstitution after alpha-beta-depleted transplantation in children. Preparation of the TCRbeta library involved a method that used unique molecular identifiers. One entry per CDR3 protein results from TCRdb running MiXCR on the PCR reads. The repertoire consists of 900,000 or so distinct CDR3 sequences, with around 15% occurring once and the leading ten covering approximately 4.5%. The material was PBMCs, mostly from graft donor cells, obtained 360 days after TCRalphabeta/CD19-depleted stem cell transplant. These receptors originate from a male patient between 5 and 17 years old who had a stem cell transplant for acute lymphoblastic leukemia, so the T cells may come from the graft donor.

This chain uses TRBV7-3 with TRBJ1-2; 9 bases fit TRBD1. Germline CDR1 and CDR2: SGHTA and FQGTGA. The CDR3 has 18 amino acids. V shed 5 bases, J shed 3 bases, and the junction held 16 bases outside the gene matches. CDR3: CASSAHTGTGFKDYGYTF. CDR3 DNA sequence: TGTGCCAGCAGCGCCCATACCGGGACAGGGTTTAAAGACTATGGCTACACCTTC.

The chain uses TRBV4-1 and TRBJ2-7, with TRBD1 matching over 7 bases. Trimming cost V 2 bases and J 3 bases; bases outside gene matches: 7. Germline values: CDR1 MGHRA, CDR2 YSYEKL. The CDR3 covers 15 residues. In DNA, the CDR3 is TGCGCCAGCAGCCAAACCCGGGACAGCTTCTACGAGCAGTACTTC. This gives the protein CASSQTRDSFYEQYF.

The table lists this clonotype with a few counts. The chain couples TRBV7-2 to TRBJ2-1; D unclear. The germline CDR1 and CDR2 sequences are SGHTA and FQGNSA. Between the trimmed V and J ends, which lost 5 bases and 7 bases, there was a span of 9 bases. The length of the CDR3 is 12 residues. In DNA form, the CDR3 reads TGTGCCAGCAGCCCCAGCCCGAATGAGCAGTTCTTC. Translation: CASSPSPNEQFF.

This clonotype was detected ten times or more. The chain combines TRBV5-1 with TRBJ2-7; 9 positions match TRBD1. Germline values: CDR1 SGHRS, CDR2 YFSETQ. The CDR3 runs to 15 residues. The V and J ends lost 1 base and 2 bases, in that order; junction bases with no gene match: 4. This chain's CDR3 is CASSLTGGAAYEQYF. The DNA for the CDR3 is TGCGCCAGCAGCTTGACAGGGGGCGCCGCCTACGAGCAGTACTTC.

The rearrangement uses TRBV12-3 or TRBV12-4 and TRBJ2-7; the D gene could be TRBD1 or TRBD2 (5 bases each). V dropped 6 bases and J dropped 6 bases, with 21 bases sitting between them. The CDR3 covers 15 residues. This CDR3 is CASRHTGTLLGEQYF. In DNA, the CDR3 is TGTGCCAGCAGACACACCGGGACGCTTCTCGGCGAGCAGTACTTC.

The V call is TRBV2, the J call TRBJ1-6; D unresolved. The V end was cut by 3 bases, the J end by 8 bases, with 11 bases between. Germline values: CDR1 SNHLY, CDR2 FYNNEI. The CDR3 loop spans 14 amino acids. This CDR3 reads CASSEAGVYSPLHF. The CDR3 coding sequence is TGTGCCAGCAGTGAGGCGGGTGTGTATTCACCCCTCCACTTT.

The chain couples TRBV5-1 to TRBJ2-1, with D maybe TRBD1 (6 bases). V was trimmed by 2 bases and J by 6 bases, leaving 9 bases between them. The CDR3 is 13 amino acids. From germline, CDR1 is SGHRS and CDR2 YFSETQ. The DNA of the CDR3 is TGCGCCAGCAGCTTTAGGGGGTTCAATGAGCAGTTCTTC. It encodes CASSFRGFNEQFF.

The chain employs TRBV7-2 and TRBJ2-2; D is perhaps TRBD1 (6 bases). V lost 7 bases, J lost 8 bases, and 23 bases lay in between. This CDR3 has 16 residues. The germline V gene has CDR1 SGHTA and CDR2 FQGNSA. The CDR3 protein is CASNVARRGQEGELFF. The CDR3 coding sequence is TGTGCCAGCAACGTAGCGCGTCGGGGACAAGAGGGGGAGCTGTTTTTT.

The V call is TRBV10-1, the J call TRBJ2-7; 8 bases fit TRBD2. The germline CDR1 and CDR2 sequences are WNHNN and SYGVQD (reference sequence). CDR3 size: 12 residues. Germline trimming cut 2 bases from V and 11 bases from J; bases unmatched to any gene: 5. The CDR3 nucleotides are TGCGCCAGCAGTGAGGACGGGAGGGCCAAGTACTTC. Translating it yields CASSEDGRAKYF.

This clonotype has more than one count but fewer than ten. The gene calls are TRBV12-3 or TRBV12-4 and TRBJ2-1, with D unclear. Trimming took off 2 bases at V and 2 bases at J, with 13 bases between the two ends. The CDR3 loop spans 16 amino acids. The CDR3 region has the DNA TGTGCCAGCAGTTTAAATGCGGTTATAACCTACAATGAGCAGTTCTTC. This codes for CASSLNAVITYNEQFF.

This clonotype was picked up a small number of times. The V call is TRBV4-2, the J call TRBJ1-4, with a possible D match to TRBD1 (6 bases). The V end was cut by 5 bases, the J end by 10 bases, with 17 bases between. CDR1 and CDR2 from the germline V gene are LGHNA and YNFKEQ. This CDR3 contains 14 residues. In DNA form, the CDR3 reads TGTGCCAGCAGCGGTGACAGGCATGCGGGAAAACTGTTTTTT. Translation gives CASSGDRHAGKLFF.

In DNA form, the CDR3 reads TGTGCCAGCAGACCCTCTTCCCTTGTCGAGCAGTACTTC. Translation gives CASRPSSLVEQYF. The chain is built from TRBV12-3 or TRBV12-4 and TRBJ2-7; D is unresolved. The CDR3 length is 13 residues. V lost 6 bases and J 6 bases, leaving 15 bases between the germline ends.

This clonotype occurred a few times. This chain uses TRBV5-1 with TRBJ1-2, with D uncertain. The germline V and J ends were trimmed by 2 bases and 3 bases, with 11 bases remaining between them. The CDR3 length is 14 residues. The germline V gene encodes CDR1 SGHRS and CDR2 YFSETQ. The CDR3 protein is CASSFDGDDYGYTF. CDR3 DNA sequence: TGCGCCAGCAGCTTTGATGGGGATGACTATGGCTACACCTTC.

The chain recombines TRBV20-1 with TRBJ2-1, with TRBD2 matching over 11 bases. The germline V gene has CDR1 DFQATT and CDR2 SNEGSKA (reference sequence). Germline trimming cut 0 bases from V and 6 bases from J; bases unmatched to any gene: 16. The CDR3 runs 19 residues. The CDR3 DNA reads as TGCAGTGCTAGAGACCCTAGCGGGAGGCCCCGCCAGAGATTCAATGAGCAGTTCTTC. Translated: CSARDPSGRPRQRFNEQFF.

The chain links TRBV7-9 to TRBJ2-5; D gene ambiguous. Trimming removed 5 bases from V and 4 bases from J, with 17 bases in between. Germline CDR1 and CDR2: SEHNR and FQNEAQ (reference sequence). The CDR3 spans 15 residues. CDR3 DNA: TGTGCCAGCAGCCCCCGCCAGACCCGGCCAGAGACCCAGTACTTC. It codes for CASSPRQTRPETQYF.

V and J are TRBV5-5 and TRBJ2-5; D uncertain. CDR1 is SGHKS, CDR2 YYEKEE, per germline (reference sequence). The germline V and J ends were trimmed by 0 bases and 0 bases, with 12 bases remaining between them. The CDR3 is 16 amino acids. CDR3 sequence reads: CASSLAHLAYQETQYF. The CDR3 DNA sequence: TGTGCCAGCAGCTTGGCCCATTTGGCGTACCAAGAGACCCAGTACTTC.

On this clonotype: The CDR3 ends on some other residue instead of the conserved phenylalanine or tryptophan, so this is likely a read error. The chain recombines TRBV7-9 with TRBJ2-1; either TRBD1 or TRBD2 may supply D (7 bases each). V was shortened by 5 bases and J by 8 bases, with 19 bases between the two germline ends. The germline V gene has CDR1 SEHNR and CDR2 FQNEAQ (reference sequence). The CDR3 covers 15 residues. The CDR3 sequence: CASSTQGGRGYEQFL. Here the CDR3 DNA reads TGTGCCAGCAGCACCCAGGGGGGGAGGGGCTATGAGCAGTTCTTA.

This clonotype has a handful of counts. The chain employs TRBV2 and TRBJ2-7; unclear D gene. The length of the CDR3 is 10 residues. Trimming took 2 bases from V and 5 from J, leaving 1 base between them. In germline, CDR1 is SNHLY, CDR2 FYNNEI. The CDR3 loop reads CASSENEQYF. The DNA of the CDR3 is TGTGCCAGCAGTGAAAACGAGCAGTACTTC.